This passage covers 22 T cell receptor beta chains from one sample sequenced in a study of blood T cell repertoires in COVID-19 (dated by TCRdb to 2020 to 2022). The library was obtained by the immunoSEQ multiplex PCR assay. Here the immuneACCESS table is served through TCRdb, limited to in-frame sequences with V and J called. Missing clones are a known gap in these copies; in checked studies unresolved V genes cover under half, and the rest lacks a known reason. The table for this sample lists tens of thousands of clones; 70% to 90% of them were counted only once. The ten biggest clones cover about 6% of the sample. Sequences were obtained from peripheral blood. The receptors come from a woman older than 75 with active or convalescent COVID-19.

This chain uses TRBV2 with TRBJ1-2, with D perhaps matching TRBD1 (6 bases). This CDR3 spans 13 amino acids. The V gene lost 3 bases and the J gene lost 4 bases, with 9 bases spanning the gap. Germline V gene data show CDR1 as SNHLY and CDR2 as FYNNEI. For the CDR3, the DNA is TGTGCCAGCAGTGAGGGGGCCACCTATGGCTACACCTTC. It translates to CASSEGATYGYTF. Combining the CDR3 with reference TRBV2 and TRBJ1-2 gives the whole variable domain EPEVTQTPSHQVTQMGQEVILRCVPISNHLYFYWYRQILGQKVEFLVSFYNNEISEKSEIFDDQFSVERPDGSNFTLKIRSTKLEDSAMYFCASSEGATYGYTFGSGTRLTVV.

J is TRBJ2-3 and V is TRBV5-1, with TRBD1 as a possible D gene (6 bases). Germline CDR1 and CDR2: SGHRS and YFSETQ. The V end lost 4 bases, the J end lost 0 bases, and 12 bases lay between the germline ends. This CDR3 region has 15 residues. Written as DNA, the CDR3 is TGCGCCAGCAGCCAGGACAGCATTAGCACAGATACGCAGTATTTT. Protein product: CASSQDSISTDTQYF.

In nucleotides, the CDR3 is TGTGCCAGCAGTGAATCTCTGGCAGGGTCCTACAATGAGCAGTTCTTC. It is translated as CASSESLAGSYNEQFF. The chain carries TRBV6-1 and TRBJ2-1, with D possibly matching TRBD1 (5 bases). Germline values: CDR1 MNHNS, CDR2 SASEGT. This CDR3 comprises 16 residues. With 2 bases removed from V and 1 base from J, the gap between germline ends came to 12 bases.

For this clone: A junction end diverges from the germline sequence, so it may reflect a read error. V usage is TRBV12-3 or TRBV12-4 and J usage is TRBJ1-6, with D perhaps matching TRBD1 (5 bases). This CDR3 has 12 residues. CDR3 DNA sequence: TGTGCCACCAGTGCGGGGGGGATGACCCTCCACTTT. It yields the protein CATSAGGMTLHF.

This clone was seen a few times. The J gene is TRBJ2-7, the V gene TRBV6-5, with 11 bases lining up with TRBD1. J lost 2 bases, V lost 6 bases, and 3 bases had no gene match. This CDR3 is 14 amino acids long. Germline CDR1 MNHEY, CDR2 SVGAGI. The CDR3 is CASSPGQGAYEQYF. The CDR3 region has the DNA TGTGCCAGCAGCCCGGGACAGGGGGCCTACGAGCAGTACTTC.

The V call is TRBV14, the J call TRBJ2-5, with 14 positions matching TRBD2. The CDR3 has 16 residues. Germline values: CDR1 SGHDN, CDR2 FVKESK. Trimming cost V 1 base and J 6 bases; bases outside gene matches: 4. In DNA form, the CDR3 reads TGTGCCAGCAGCCAAGGACTAGCGGGGGGGCGGAAGACCCAGTACTTC. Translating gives CASSQGLAGGRKTQYF.

CDR3 sequence (DNA): TGTGCCAGCCTCCTCGGGTCTCCGGGGACAGATACGCAGTATTTT. This gives the protein CASLLGSPGTDTQYF. V and J are TRBV6-5 and TRBJ2-3; possibly TRBD2 for D (5 bases). V lost 8 bases, J lost 3 bases, and 18 bases lay in between. This CDR3 is built from 15 residues. Germline V CDR1 and CDR2: MNHEY, SVGAGI.

The CDR3 sequence is CASSPRGTGFSYEQYF. CDR3 bases: TGTGCCAGCAGCCCCCGGGGGACAGGTTTCTCCTACGAGCAGTACTTC. The gene calls are TRBV9 and TRBJ2-7, with 8 positions matching TRBD1. The V and J ends lost 4 bases and 0 bases, in that order; junction bases with no gene match: 9. In germline, CDR1 is SGDLS, CDR2 YYNGEE. The CDR3 is 16 amino acids.

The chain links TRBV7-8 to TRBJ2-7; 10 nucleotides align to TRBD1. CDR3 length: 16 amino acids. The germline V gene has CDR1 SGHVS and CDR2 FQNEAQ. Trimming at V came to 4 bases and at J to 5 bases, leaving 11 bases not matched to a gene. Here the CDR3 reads CASSSGDRGGLDEQYF. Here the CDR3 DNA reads TGTGCCAGCAGCTCTGGGGACAGGGGAGGCTTGGACGAGCAGTACTTC.

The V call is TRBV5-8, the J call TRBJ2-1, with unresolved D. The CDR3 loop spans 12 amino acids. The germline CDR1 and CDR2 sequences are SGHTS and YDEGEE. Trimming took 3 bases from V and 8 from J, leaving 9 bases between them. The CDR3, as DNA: TGTGCCAGCAGCTACCCTCCAGATGAGCAGTTCTTC. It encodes CASSYPPDEQFF. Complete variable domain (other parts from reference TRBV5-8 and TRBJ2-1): EAGVTQSPTHLIKTRGQQATLRCSPISGHTSVYWYQQALGLGLQFLLWYDEGEERNRGNFPPRFSGRQFPNYSSELNVNALELEDSALYLCASSYPPDEQFFGPGTRLTVL.

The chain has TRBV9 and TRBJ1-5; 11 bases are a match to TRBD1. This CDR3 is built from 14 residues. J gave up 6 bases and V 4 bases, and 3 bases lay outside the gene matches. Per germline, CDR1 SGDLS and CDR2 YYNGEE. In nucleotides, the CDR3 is TGTGCCAGCAGCTCGGGACAGGGGGTTCAGCCCCAGCATTTT. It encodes CASSSGQGVQPQHF.

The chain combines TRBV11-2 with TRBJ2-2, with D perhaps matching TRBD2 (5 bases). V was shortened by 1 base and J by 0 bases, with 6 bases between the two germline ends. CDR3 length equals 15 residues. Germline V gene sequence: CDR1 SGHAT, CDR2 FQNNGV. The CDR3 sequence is CASSLVASNTGELFF. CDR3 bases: TGTGCCAGCAGCTTAGTAGCGTCGAACACCGGGGAGCTGTTTTTT.

CDR3 sequence reads: CASSWDMRNTIYF. CDR3 bases: TGTGCCAGCAGTTGGGACATGCGAAACACCATATATTTT. This chain uses TRBV12-3 or TRBV12-4 with TRBJ1-3; D might be TRBD1 (6 bases). V shed 4 bases and J shed 5 bases, with 9 bases lying between them. This CDR3 is built from 13 residues.

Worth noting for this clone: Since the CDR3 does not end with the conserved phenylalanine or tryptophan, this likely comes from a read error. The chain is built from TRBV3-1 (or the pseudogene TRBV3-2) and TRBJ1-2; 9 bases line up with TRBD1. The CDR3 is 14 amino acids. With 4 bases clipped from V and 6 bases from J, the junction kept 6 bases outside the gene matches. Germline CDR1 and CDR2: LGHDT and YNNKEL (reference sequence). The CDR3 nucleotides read TGTGCCAGCAGCCGAGGGACAGGGCCTGATGGCTACACCCTC. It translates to CASSRGTGPDGYTL.

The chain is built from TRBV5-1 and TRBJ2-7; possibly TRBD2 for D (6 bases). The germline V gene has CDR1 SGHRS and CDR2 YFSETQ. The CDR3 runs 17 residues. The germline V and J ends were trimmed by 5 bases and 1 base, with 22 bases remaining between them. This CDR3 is CASSPTLGLGGSYEQYF. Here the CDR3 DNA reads TGCGCCAGCAGTCCTACCTTGGGCCTGGGGGGTTCCTACGAGCAGTACTTC.

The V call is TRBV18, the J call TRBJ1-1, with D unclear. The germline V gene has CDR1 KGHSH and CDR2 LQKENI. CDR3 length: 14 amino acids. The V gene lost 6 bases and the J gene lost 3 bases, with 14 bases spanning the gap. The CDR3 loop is CASSLKDGDTEAFF. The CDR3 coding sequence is TGTGCCAGCTCTCTTAAGGACGGGGACACTGAAGCTTTCTTT. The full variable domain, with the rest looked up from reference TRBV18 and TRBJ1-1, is NAGVMQNPRHLVRRRGQEARLRCSPMKGHSHVYWYRQLPEEGLKFMVYLQKENIIDESGMPKERFSAEFPKEGPSILRIQQVVRGDSAAYFCASSLKDGDTEAFFGQGTRLTVV.

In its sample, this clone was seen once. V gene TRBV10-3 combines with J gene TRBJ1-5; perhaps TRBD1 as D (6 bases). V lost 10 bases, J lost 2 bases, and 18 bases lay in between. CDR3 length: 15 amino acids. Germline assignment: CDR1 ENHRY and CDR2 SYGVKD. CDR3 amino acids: CATRNSGDGNQPQHF. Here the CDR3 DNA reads TGTGCCACTAGGAACTCAGGGGACGGCAATCAGCCCCAGCATTTT.

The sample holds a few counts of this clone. For the CDR3, the DNA is TGTGCCAGCAGCTTTGGTCAGGCAGGGGCCCTTTACGAGCAGTACTTC. This encodes CASSFGQAGALYEQYF. The gene calls are TRBV7-9 and TRBJ2-7, with a tentative D call TRBD1 (6 bases). V was trimmed by 3 bases and J by 4 bases, leaving 19 bases between them. This CDR3 has 16 residues. Germline V lookup: CDR1 SEHNR, CDR2 FQNEAQ (reference sequence).

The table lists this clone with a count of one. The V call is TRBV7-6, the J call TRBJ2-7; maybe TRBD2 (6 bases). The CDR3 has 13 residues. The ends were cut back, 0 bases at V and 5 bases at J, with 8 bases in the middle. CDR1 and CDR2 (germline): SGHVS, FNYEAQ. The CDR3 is CASSLATSNEQYF. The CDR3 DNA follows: TGTGCCAGCAGCTTAGCCACTAGCAACGAGCAGTACTTC.

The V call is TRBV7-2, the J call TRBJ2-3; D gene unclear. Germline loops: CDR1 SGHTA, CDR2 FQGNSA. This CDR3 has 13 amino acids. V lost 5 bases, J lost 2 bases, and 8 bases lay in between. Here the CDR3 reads CASSLQITDTQYF. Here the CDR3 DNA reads TGTGCCAGCAGCCTACAGATCACAGATACGCAGTATTTT.

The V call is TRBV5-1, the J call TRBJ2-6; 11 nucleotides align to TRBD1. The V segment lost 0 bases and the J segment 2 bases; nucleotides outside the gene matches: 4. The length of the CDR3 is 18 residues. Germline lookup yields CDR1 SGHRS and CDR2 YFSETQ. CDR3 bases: TGCGCCAGCAGCTTGGAAGGACAGGGGGCGCCTGGGGCCAACGTCCTGACTTTC. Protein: CASSLEGQGAPGANVLTF.

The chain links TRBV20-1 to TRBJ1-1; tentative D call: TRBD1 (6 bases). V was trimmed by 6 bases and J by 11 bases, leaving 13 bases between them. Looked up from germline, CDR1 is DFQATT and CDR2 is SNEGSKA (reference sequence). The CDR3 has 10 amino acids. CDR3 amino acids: CSAAQGFAFF. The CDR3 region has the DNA TGCAGTGCCGCACAGGGCTTCGCTTTCTTT.